This record concerns one TCR beta chain sequence. Clones were read by immunoSEQ multiplex PCR, and TCRdb kept only the in-frame ones, dropping some. Of around 60,000 clones listed, approximately 81% are singletons. This sample stems from a study of blood T cell repertoires in COVID-19. V dropped 3 bases and J dropped 4; count of bases not matched to a gene: 13. This CDR3 comprises 19 residues. Germline CDR1 MDHEN, CDR2 SYDVKM. This sequence was found in a man aged 55 to 70 with COVID-19, enrolled during active disease. This chain uses TRBV28 with TRBJ2-3; TRBD2 matches at 13 bases. Sequenced sample: peripheral blood. The CDR3 is CASSFGCALAGGFADTQYF. The CDR3, as DNA: TGTGCCAGCAGTTTTGGATGTGCACTAGCGGGGGGGTTTGCAGATACGCAGTATTTT. Full variable domain (rest looked up from reference TRBV28 and TRBJ2-3): DVKVTQSSRYLVKRTGEKVFLECVQDMDHENMFWYRQDPGLGLRLIYFSYDVKMKEKGDIPEGYSVSREKKERFSLILESASTNQTSMYLCASSFGCALAGGFADTQYFGPGTRLTVL.